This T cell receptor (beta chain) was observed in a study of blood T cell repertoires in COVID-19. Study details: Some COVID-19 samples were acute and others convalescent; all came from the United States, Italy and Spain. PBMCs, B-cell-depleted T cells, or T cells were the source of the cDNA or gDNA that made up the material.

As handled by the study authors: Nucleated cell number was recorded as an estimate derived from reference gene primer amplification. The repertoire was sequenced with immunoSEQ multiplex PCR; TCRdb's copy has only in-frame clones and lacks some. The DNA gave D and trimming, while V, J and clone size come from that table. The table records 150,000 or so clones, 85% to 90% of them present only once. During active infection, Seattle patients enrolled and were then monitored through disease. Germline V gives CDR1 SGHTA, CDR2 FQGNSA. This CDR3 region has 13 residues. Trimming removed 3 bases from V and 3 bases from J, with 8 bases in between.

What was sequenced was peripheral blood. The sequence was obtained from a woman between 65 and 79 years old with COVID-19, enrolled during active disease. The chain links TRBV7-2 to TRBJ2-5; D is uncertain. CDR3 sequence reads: CASSLVHKETQYF. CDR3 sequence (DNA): TGTGCCAGCAGCTTGGTTCACAAAGAGACCCAGTACTTC.